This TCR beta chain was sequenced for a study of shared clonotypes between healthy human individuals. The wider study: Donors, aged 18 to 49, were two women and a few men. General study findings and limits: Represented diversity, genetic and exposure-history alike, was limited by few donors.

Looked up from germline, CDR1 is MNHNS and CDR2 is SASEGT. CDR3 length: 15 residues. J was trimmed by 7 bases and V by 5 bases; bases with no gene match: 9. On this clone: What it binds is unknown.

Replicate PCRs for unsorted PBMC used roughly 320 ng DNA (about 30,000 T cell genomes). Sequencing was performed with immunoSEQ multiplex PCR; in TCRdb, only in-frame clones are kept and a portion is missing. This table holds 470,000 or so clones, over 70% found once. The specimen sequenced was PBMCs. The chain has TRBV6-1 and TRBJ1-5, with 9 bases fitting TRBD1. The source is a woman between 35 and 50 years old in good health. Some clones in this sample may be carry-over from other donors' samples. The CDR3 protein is CASSRGQGNGQPQHF. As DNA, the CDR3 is TGTGCCAGCAGTCGGGGACAGGGAAACGGGCAGCCCCAGCATTTT.